This TCR beta chain derives from a study of cytomegalovirus exposure and HLA in healthy donors. Study-wide results and caveats: In an earlier analysis, productive rearrangement rates for most beta V segments clustered near 87% or 30%.

The trim removed 0 bases at V and 0 bases at J, leaving 1 base unmatched. CDR3 length: 15 residues. CDR1 is GTSNPN, CDR2 SVGIG, per germline (reference sequence). As concerns this clone: The antigen remains undetermined.

The donors comprised healthy bone marrow donors. PCR amplification relied on 60 Vbeta primers (plus 13 Jbeta primers). Here immunoSEQ multiplex PCR was the method, and the copy in TCRdb shows in-frame clones only, minus some. The sample lists 55,000 or so clones, around 66% occurring once. The V gene is TRBV30, the J gene TRBJ1-4; 7 bases map to TRBD1. This clonotype was sampled from a man aged 18 to 29 in good health and CMV-seronegative. The sequencing sample was made of PBMCs. CDR3 nucleotide sequence: TGTGCCTGGAGTGTCGGACAGGCAACTAATGAAAAACTGTTTTTT. Its translation: CAWSVGQATNEKLFF.